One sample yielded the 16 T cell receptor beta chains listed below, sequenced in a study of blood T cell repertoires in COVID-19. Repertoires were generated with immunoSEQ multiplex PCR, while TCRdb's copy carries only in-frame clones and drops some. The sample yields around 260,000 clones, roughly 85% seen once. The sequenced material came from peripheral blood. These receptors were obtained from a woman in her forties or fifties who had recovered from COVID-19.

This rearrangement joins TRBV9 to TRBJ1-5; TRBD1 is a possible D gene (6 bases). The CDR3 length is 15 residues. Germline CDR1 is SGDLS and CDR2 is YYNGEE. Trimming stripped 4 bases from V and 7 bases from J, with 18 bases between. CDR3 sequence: CASSLSQGFGQPQHF. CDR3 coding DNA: TGTGCCAGCAGCCTTTCGCAGGGGTTCGGACAGCCCCAGCATTTT.

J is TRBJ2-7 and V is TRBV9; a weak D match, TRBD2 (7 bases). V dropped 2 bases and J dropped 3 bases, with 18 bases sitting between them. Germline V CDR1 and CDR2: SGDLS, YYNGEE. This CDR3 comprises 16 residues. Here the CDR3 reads CASSVAGGADYYEQYF. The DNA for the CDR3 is TGTGCCAGCAGCGTGGCTGGGGGGGCAGATTACTACGAGCAGTACTTC.

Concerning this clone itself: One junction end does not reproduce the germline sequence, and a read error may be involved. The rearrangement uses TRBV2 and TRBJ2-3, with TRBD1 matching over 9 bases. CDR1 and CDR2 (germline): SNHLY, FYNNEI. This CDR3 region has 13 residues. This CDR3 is CASSEAVRQGENF. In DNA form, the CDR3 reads TGTGCCAGCAGTGAAGCGGTGAGACAGGGGGAGAATTTT. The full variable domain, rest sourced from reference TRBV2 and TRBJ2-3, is EPEVTQTPSHQVTQMGQEVILRCVPISNHLYFYWYRQILGQKVEFLVSFYNNEISEKSEIFDDQFSVERPDGSNFTLKIRSTKLEDSAMYFCASSEAVRQGENFGPGTRLTVL.

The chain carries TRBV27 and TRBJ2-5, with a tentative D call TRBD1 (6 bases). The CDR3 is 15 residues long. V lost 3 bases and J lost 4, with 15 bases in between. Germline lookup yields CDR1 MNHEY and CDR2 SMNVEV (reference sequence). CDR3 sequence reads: CASSFIRGPGETQYF. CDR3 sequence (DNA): TGTGCCAGCAGTTTTATCAGGGGCCCGGGAGAGACCCAGTACTTC.

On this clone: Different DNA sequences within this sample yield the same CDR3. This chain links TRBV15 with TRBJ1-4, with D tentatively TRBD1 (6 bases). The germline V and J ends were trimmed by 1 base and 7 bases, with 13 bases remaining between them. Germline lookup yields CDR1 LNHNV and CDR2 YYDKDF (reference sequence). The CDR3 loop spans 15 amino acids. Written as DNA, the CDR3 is TGTGCCACCAGCAGAGTTCGGGGGGCGGGTGAAAAACTGTTTTTT. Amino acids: CATSRVRGAGEKLFF.

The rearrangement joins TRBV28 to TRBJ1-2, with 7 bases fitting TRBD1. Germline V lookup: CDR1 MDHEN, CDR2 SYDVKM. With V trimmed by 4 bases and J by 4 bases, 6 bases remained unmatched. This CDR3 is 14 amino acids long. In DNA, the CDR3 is TGTGCCAGCAGTTCGTCGACAGGGACCTATGGCTACACCTTC. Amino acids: CASSSSTGTYGYTF.

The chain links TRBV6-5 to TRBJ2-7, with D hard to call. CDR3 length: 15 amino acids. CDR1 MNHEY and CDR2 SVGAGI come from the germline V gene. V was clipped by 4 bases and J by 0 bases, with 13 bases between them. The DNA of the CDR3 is TGTGCCAGCAGTTCCCAACTGAGGAGCTCCTACGAGCAGTACTTC. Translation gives CASSSQLRSSYEQYF.

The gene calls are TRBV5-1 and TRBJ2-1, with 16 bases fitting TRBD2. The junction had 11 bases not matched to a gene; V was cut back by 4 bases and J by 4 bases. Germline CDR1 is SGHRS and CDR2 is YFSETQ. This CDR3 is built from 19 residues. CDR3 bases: TGCGCCAGCAGCGCAGGGACTAGCGGGGGGGCAAGCAAGTACAATGAGCAGTTCTTC. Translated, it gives CASSAGTSGGASKYNEQFF.

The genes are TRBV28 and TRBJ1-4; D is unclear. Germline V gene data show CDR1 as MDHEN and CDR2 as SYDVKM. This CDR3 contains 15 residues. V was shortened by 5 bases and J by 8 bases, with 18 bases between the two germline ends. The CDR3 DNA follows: TGTGCCAGCAGTGCGGGTCATACGAGGGAGGAAAAACTGTTTTTT. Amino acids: CASSAGHTREEKLFF.

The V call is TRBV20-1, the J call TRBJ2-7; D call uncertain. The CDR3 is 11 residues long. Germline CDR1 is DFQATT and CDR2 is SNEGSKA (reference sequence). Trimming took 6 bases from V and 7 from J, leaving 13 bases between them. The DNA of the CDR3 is TGCAGTGCGGCGCCGATGAGGGAGCAGTACTTC. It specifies CSAAPMREQYF.

The CDR3 sequence is CASSPQRGGTGELFF. The CDR3 DNA reads as TGCGCCAGCAGTCCACAGCGGGGTGGGACCGGGGAGCTGTTTTTT. The chain joins TRBV5-1 to TRBJ2-2, with TRBD2 matching 7 bases. Germline assignment: CDR1 SGHRS and CDR2 YFSETQ. The V and J ends lost 5 bases and 5 bases, in that order; junction bases with no gene match: 9. The CDR3 has 15 amino acids.

In nucleotides, the CDR3 is TGTGCCAGCAGTTACGGTTCGGGACAGAACTACGAGCAGTACTTC. This sequence encodes CASSYGSGQNYEQYF. The chain uses TRBV6-5 and TRBJ2-7; the match to TRBD1 covers 7 bases. Germline CDR1 and CDR2: MNHEY and SVGAGI. Trimming took 2 bases from V and 3 from J; bases not matched to a gene: 7. The CDR3 length is 15 residues.

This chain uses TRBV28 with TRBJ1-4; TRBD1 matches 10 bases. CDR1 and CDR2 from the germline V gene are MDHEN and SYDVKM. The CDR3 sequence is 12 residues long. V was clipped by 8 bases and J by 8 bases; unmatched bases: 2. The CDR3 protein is CASRQGAEKLFF. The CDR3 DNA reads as TGTGCCAGCCGACAGGGGGCGGAAAAACTGTTTTTT.

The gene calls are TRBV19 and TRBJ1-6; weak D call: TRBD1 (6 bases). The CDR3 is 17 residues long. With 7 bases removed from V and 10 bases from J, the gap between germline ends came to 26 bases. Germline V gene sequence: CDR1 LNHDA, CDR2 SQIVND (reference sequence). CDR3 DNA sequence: TGTGCCAGTAAAGACTTAGAGTGGGGACACCAGGAGTCACCCCTCCACTTT. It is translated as CASKDLEWGHQESPLHF.

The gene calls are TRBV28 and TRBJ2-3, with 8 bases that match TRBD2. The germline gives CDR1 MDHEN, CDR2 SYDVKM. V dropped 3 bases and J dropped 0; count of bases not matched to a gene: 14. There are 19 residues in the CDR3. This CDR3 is CASSFLAGGQTLSTDTQYF. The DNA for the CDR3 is TGTGCCAGCAGTTTCTTGGCGGGGGGTCAAACCCTCAGCACAGATACGCAGTATTTT.

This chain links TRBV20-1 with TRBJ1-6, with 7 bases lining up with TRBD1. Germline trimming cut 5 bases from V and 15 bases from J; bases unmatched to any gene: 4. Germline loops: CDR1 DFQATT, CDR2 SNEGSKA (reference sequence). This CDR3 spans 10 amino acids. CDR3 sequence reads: CSAPSGGLHF. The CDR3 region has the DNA TGCAGTGCTCCATCAGGGGGCCTCCACTTT.